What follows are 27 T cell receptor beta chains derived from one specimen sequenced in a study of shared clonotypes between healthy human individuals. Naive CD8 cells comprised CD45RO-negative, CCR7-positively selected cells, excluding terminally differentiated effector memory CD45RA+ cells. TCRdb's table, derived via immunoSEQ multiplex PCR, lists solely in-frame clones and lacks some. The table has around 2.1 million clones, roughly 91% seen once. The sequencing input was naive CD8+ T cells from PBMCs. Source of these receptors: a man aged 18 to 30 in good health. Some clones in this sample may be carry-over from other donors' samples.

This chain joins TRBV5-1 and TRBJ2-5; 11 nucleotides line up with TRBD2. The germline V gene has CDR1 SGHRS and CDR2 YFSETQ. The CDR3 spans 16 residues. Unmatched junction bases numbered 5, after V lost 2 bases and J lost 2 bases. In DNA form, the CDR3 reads TGCGCCAGCAGCTTTAGGGGACTAGCGGAACAAGAGACCCAGTACTTC. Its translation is CASSFRGLAEQETQYF.

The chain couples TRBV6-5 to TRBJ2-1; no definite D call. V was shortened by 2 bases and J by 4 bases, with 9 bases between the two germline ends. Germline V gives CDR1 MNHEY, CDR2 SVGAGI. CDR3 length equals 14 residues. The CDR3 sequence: CASSYVLPYNEQFF. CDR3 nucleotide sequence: TGTGCCAGCAGTTACGTTCTTCCGTACAATGAGCAGTTCTTC.

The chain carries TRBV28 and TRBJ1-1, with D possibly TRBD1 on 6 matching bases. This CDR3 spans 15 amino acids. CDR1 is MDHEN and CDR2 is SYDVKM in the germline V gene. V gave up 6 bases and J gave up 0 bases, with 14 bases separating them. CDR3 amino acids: CASSPPTGMNTEAFF. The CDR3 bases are TGTGCCAGCAGCCCCCCCACAGGGATGAACACTGAAGCTTTCTTT.

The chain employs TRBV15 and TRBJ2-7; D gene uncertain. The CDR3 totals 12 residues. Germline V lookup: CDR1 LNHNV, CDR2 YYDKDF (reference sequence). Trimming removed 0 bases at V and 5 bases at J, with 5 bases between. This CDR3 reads CATSRDAHEQYF. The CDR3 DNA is TGTGCCACCAGCAGAGATGCCCACGAGCAGTACTTC.

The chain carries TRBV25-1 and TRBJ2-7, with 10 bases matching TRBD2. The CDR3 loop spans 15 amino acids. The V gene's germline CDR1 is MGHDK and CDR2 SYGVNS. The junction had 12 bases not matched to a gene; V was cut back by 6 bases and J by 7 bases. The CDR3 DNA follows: TGTGCCAGCAGGGATTCTAGCGGGAGTACGAGAGAGCAGTACTTC. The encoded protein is CASRDSSGSTREQYF.

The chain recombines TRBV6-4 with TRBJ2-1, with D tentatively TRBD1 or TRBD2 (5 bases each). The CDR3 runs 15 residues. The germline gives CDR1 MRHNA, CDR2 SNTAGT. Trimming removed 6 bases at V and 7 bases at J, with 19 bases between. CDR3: CASSREGYLGNEQFF. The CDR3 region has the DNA TGTGCCAGCAGCCGTGAGGGGTACCTCGGGAATGAGCAGTTCTTC.

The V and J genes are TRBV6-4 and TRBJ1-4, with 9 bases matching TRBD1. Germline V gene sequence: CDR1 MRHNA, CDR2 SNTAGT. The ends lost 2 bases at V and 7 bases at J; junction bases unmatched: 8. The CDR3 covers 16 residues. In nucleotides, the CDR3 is TGTGCCAGCAGTGACCGTGGGACAGGGTGGCCTGAAAAACTGTTTTTT. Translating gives CASSDRGTGWPEKLFF.

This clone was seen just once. The CDR3 DNA reads TGTGCCAGCAGTGAAGTCCTCGCCCACAGGGGAGAAGAGACCCAGTACTTC. Residues: CASSEVLAHRGEETQYF. The J gene is TRBJ2-5, the V gene TRBV25-1; 7 nucleotides line up with TRBD1. V lost 2 bases to trimming and J lost 3 bases; unmatched junction nucleotides: 12. CDR1 is MGHDK and CDR2 is SYGVNS in the germline V gene. CDR3 length: 17 amino acids.

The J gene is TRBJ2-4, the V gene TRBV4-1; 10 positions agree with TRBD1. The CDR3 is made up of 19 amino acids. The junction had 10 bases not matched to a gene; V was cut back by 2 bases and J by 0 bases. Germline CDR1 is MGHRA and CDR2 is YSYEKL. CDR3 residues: CASSQTGTGVLTAKNIQYF. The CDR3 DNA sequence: TGCGCCAGCAGCCAAACCGGGACAGGGGTCCTCACAGCCAAAAACATTCAGTACTTC.

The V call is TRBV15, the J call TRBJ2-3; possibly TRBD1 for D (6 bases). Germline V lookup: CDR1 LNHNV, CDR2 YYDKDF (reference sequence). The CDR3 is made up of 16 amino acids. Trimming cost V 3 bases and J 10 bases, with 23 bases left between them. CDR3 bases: TGTGCCACCAGCAGCGGACCCAGGGGCCCCTCTCTTTCGCAGTATTTT. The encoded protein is CATSSGPRGPSLSQYF. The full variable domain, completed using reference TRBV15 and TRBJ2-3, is DAMVIQNPRYQVTQFGKPVTLSCSQTLNHNVMYWYQQKSSQAPKLLFHYYDKDFNNEADTPDNFQSRRPNTSFCFLDIRSPGLGDTAMYLCATSSGPRGPSLSQYFGPGTRLTVL.

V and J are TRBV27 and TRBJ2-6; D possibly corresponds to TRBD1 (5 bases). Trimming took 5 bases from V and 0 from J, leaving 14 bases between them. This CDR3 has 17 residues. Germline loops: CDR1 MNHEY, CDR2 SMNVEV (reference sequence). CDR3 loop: CASSGAGVLSGANVLTF. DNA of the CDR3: TGTGCCAGCAGTGGGGCAGGAGTGCTCTCTGGGGCCAACGTCCTGACTTTC. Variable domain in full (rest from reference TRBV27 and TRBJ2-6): EAQVTQNPRYLITVTGKKLTVTCSQNMNHEYMSWYRQDPGLGLRQIYYSMNVEVTDKGDVPEGYKVSRKEKRNFPLILESPSPNQTSLYFCASSGAGVLSGANVLTFGAGSRLTVL.

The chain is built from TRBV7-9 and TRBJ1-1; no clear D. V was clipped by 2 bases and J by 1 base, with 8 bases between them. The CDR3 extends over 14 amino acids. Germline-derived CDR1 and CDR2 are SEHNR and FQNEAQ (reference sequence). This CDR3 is CASSLTTGNTEAFF. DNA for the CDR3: TGTGCCAGCAGCTTAACGACGGGGAACACTGAAGCTTTCTTT.

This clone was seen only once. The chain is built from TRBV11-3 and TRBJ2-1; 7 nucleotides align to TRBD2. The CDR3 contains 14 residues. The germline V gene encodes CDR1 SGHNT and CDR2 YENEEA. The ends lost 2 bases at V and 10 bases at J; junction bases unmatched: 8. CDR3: CASSLRRERTEQFF. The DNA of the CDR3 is TGTGCCAGCAGCTTACGGCGGGAGAGAACAGAGCAGTTCTTC.

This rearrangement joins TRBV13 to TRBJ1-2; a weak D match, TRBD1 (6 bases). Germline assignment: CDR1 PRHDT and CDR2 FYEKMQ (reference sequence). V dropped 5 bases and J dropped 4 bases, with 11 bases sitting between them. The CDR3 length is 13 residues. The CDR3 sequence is CASSLQGFYGYTF. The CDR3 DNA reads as TGTGCCAGCAGCCTTCAGGGGTTCTATGGCTACACCTTC.

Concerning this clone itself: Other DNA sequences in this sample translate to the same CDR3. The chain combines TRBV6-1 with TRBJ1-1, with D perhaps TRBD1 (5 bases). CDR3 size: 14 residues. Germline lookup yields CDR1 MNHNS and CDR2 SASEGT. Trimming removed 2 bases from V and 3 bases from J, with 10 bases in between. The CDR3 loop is CASSERGRYTEAFF. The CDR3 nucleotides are TGTGCCAGCAGTGAACGGGGGAGGTACACTGAAGCTTTCTTT.

CDR3 sequence reads: CASRGTTGTGVEKLFF. As DNA, the CDR3 is TGTGCCAGCAGAGGGACAACCGGGACAGGGGTCGAAAAACTGTTTTTT. This rearrangement joins TRBV2 to TRBJ1-4; TRBD1 aligns across 10 bases. CDR1 SNHLY and CDR2 FYNNEI come from the germline V gene. This CDR3 is built from 16 residues. With 6 bases clipped from V and 8 bases from J, the junction kept 12 bases outside the gene matches. Supplemented by reference TRBV2 and TRBJ1-4, the full variable domain reads EPEVTQTPSHQVTQMGQEVILRCVPISNHLYFYWYRQILGQKVEFLVSFYNNEISEKSEIFDDQFSVERPDGSNFTLKIRSTKLEDSAMYFCASRGTTGTGVEKLFFGSGTQLSVL.

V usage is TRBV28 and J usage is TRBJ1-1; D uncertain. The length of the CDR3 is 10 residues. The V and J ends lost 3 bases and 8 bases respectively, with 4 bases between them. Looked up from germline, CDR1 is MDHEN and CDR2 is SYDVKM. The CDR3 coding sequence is TGTGCCAGCAGTTTCGTAGAAGCTTTCTTT. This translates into CASSFVEAFF.

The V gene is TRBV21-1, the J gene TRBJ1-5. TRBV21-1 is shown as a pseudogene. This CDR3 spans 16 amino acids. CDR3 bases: TGTGCCAGCAGCACGGTTCGGTTTTCTTGGAACGGGCCCCAGCATTTT. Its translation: CASSTVRFSWNGPQHF.

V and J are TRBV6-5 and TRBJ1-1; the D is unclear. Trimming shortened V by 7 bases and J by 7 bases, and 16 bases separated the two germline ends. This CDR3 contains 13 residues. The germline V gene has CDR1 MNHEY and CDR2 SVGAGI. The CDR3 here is CASTLNRRDEAFF. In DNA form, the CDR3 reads TGTGCCAGCACCCTTAACCGCCGCGATGAAGCTTTCTTT.

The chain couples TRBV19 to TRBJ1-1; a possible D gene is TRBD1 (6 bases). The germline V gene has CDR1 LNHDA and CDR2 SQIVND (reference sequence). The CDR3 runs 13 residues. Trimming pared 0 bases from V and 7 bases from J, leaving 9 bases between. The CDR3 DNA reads TGTGCCAGTAGTATAGACAGGGGATTTGAAGCTTTCTTT. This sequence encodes CASSIDRGFEAFF.

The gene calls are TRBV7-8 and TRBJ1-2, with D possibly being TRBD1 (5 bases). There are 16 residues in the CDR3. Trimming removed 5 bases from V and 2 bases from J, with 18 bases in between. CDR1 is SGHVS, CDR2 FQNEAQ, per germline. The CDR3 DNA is TGTGCCAGCAGCCCCCCAGGGCAGGGATTGAACTATGGCTACACCTTC. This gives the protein CASSPPGQGLNYGYTF.

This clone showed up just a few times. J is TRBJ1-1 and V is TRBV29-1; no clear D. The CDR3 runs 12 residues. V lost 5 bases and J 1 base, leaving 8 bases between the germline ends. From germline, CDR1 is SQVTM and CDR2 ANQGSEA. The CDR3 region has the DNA TGCAGCGTTCATCCCTCGAACACTGAAGCTTTCTTT. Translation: CSVHPSNTEAFF.

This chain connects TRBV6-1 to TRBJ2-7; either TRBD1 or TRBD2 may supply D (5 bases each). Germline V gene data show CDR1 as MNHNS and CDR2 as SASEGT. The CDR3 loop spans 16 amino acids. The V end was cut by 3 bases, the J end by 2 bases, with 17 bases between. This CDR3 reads CASSEGTAGPPYEQYF. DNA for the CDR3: TGTGCCAGCAGTGAGGGGACGGCCGGACCCCCCTACGAGCAGTACTTC.

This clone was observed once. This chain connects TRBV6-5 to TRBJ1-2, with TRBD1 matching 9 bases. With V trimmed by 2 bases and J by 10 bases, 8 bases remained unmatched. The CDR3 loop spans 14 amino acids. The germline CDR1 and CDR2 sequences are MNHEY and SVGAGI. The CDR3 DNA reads TGTGCCAGCAGTTACACACAGGGACAGGGCAACTACACCTTC. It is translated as CASSYTQGQGNYTF.

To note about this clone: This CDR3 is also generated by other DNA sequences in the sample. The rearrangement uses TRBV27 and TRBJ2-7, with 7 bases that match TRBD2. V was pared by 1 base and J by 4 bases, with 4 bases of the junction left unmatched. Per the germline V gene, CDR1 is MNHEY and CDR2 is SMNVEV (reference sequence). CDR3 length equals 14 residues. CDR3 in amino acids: CASSLLGRDYEQYF. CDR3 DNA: TGTGCCAGCAGTTTATTGGGGAGGGATTACGAGCAGTACTTC.

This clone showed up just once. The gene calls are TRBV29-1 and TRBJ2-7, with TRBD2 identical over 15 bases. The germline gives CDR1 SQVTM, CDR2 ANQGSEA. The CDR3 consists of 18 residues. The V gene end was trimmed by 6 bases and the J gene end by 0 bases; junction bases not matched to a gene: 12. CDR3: CSVIGLAGGFPLSYEQYF. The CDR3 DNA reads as TGCAGCGTCATCGGACTAGCGGGAGGGTTTCCTCTCTCCTACGAGCAGTACTTC.

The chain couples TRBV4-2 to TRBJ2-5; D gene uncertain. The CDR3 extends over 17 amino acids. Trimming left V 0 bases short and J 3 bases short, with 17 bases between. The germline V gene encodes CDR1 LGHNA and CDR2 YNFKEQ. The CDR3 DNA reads TGTGCCAGCAGCCAAGATCGGCTCTCGGTTTCAAAAGAGACCCAGTACTTC. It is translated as CASSQDRLSVSKETQYF.